Following are 2 T cell receptor beta chains from one sample sequenced in a study of tumor-infiltrating lymphocytes in oesophageal squamous cell carcinoma. Each CDR3 protein gets one entry after TCRdb re-called the PCR reads with MiXCR. The top ten hold around 42% of the sample, which has over 11,000 distinct CDR3 sequences, roughly 47% seen once. The sample consisted of blood. The receptors originated from a male donor with esophageal squamous cell carcinoma.

The chain couples TRBV12-3 or TRBV12-4 to TRBJ2-5; TRBD2 matches at 9 bases. The end of the DNA is better explained by TRBJ2-1, so the J call may be wrong. The CDR3 contains 15 residues. CDR3 amino acids: CASSLGTSDYNEQFF. CDR3 nucleotides: TGTGCCAGCAGTTTAGGGACTAGCGACTACAATGAGCAGTTCTTC.

The V gene is TRBV7-3, the J gene TRBJ2-6; D possibly corresponds to TRBD2 (6 bases). The DNA end is more similar to TRBJ2-7, so the J call may be wrong. Germline CDR1 and CDR2: SGHTA and FQGTGA. The length of the CDR3 is 13 residues. CDR3 loop: CASSRLGGYEQYF. DNA for the CDR3: TGTGCCAGCAGCCGACTGGGGGGCTACGAGCAGTACTTC.